This entry describes one T cell receptor (beta chain). Method: immunoSEQ multiplex PCR; TCRdb's copy keeps in-frame clones and lacks some. The sample contains roughly 150,000 clones, about 80% of which appear only once. Between the trimmed V and J ends, which lost 5 bases and 4 bases, there was a span of 9 bases. The CDR3 spans 12 residues. From germline, CDR1 is LNHNV and CDR2 YYDKDF (reference sequence). The entry originates in a study of blood T cell repertoires in COVID-19. Study overall: Among Cohort 3 donors, those recovered had two negative PCRs, clearance, or symptom resolution.

The chain combines TRBV15 with TRBJ2-7; D may be TRBD2 (5 bases). Source material: PBMCs or T cells enriched from blood (not recorded which). This clonotype originated in a man aged 45-65 years in a cohort exposed to, infected with or recovered from COVID-19 (not recorded which). CDR3 nucleotide sequence: TGTGCCACCAGCTCCGGGATTTACGAGCAGTACTTC. Protein: CATSSGIYEQYF.